This T cell receptor beta chain comes out of a study of HIV-infected children after antiretroviral therapy interruption. Study information: Children were on planned treatment interruption or continuous treatment.

Study-wide points: The Gini coefficient of naive CD4+ repertoires rose, returning to baseline by 3 years.

This clonotype appeared many times. Its antigen is currently unknown. The germline V gene encodes CDR1 LNHDA and CDR2 SQIVND (reference sequence). This CDR3 spans 12 amino acids. Trimming took off 5 bases at V and 6 bases at J, with 11 bases between the two ends. A 3' RACE protocol on RNA, with unique molecular identifiers, produced the TCR library. TCRdb used MiXCR to reprocess the 3' RACE reads, holding one entry per CDR3 protein. The sample includes approximately 95,000 distinct CDR3 sequences, roughly 6.7% of them seen just once. This sample's treatment: PENTA 11 planned treatment interruption arm or continuous ART arm.

The chain is built from TRBV19 and TRBJ2-7; D is possibly TRBD2 (6 bases). The sequence derives from a pool of human donors with HIV. The starting material was CD45RA+ CD4+ T cells from PBMCs, pooled from several time points, obtained from a donor given antiretroviral therapy, either interrupted or continuous. Indicated subset: naive CD4+ CD45RA+ CD45RO- T cells. CDR3 DNA: TGTGCCAGTAGTCCACTAGCAGGCGAGCAGTACTTC. Translated, it gives CASSPLAGEQYF.